The 19 T cell receptor beta chains given below trace back to one sample, sequenced in a study of cytomegalovirus exposure and HLA in healthy donors. Researchers ran the PCR with 60 Vbeta and 13 Jbeta primers. TCRdb's copy holds only in-frame clones and misses some; the assay was immunoSEQ multiplex PCR. The data contain about 120,000 clones, roughly 69% of them singletons. Sequenced sample: PBMCs. The receptors derive from a human donor in good health.

The chain recombines TRBV6-1 with TRBJ1-1, with a possible D match to TRBD1 (5 bases). Trimming cost V 7 bases and J 12 bases, with 15 bases left between them. The CDR3 has 11 amino acids. Germline lookup yields CDR1 MNHNS and CDR2 SASEGT. CDR3 nucleotide sequence: TGTGCCAGCACCCCTGTAGGGGTGACTTTCTTT. Translating gives CASTPVGVTFF.

This CDR3 reads CASSPTGEPYEQYF. DNA for the CDR3: TGTGCCAGCAGCCCGACAGGGGAACCCTACGAGCAGTACTTC. V gene TRBV7-3 combines with J gene TRBJ2-7, with 8 bases lining up with TRBD1. CDR3 length: 14 amino acids. With 5 bases clipped from V and 2 bases from J, the junction kept 5 bases outside the gene matches. From germline, CDR1 is SGHTA and CDR2 FQGTGA.

The CDR3 DNA sequence: TGTGCCAGCAGTTCCCACCCTGCTGCGGGAGGGCCCTACGAGCAGTACTTC. Protein sequence: CASSSHPAAGGPYEQYF. The chain employs TRBV28 and TRBJ2-7; 9 bases fit TRBD2. The V and J ends lost 4 bases and 2 bases, in that order; junction bases with no gene match: 12. The CDR3 spans 17 residues. Germline V gene lookup returns CDR1 MDHEN and CDR2 SYDVKM.

This clone was seen once. The chain uses TRBV9 and TRBJ1-6; 7 bases match TRBD1. The germline CDR1 and CDR2 sequences are SGDLS and YYNGEE. J lost 7 bases, V lost 5 bases, and 6 bases had no gene match. The CDR3 extends over 14 amino acids. CDR3 loop: CASSSQGVNSPLHF. CDR3 sequence (DNA): TGTGCCAGCAGTTCCCAGGGGGTGAATTCACCCCTCCACTTT. Combining the CDR3 with reference TRBV9 and TRBJ1-6 gives the whole variable domain DSGVTQTPKHLITATGQRVTLRCSPRSGDLSVYWYQQSLDQGLQFLIQYYNGEERAKGNILERFSAQQFPDLHSELNLSSLELGDSALYFCASSSQGVNSPLHFGNGTRLTVT.

This chain connects TRBV28 to TRBJ2-7; TRBD1 is a possible D gene (6 bases). CDR1 is MDHEN and CDR2 is SYDVKM in the germline V gene. V was shortened by 4 bases and J by 1 base, with 8 bases between the two germline ends. This CDR3 region has 13 residues. DNA of the CDR3: TGTGCCAGCAGTTCGGACAGATCCTACGAGCAGTACTTC. Its translation is CASSSDRSYEQYF.

The chain has TRBV5-1 and TRBJ2-1; the D gene is possibly TRBD2 (5 bases). The length of the CDR3 is 14 residues. From germline, CDR1 is SGHRS and CDR2 YFSETQ. V was clipped by 2 bases and J by 3 bases, with 9 bases between them. The CDR3 sequence is CASSFRADYNEQFF. Written as DNA, the CDR3 is TGCGCCAGCAGCTTTCGAGCGGACTACAATGAGCAGTTCTTC. The variable domain in full, completed from reference TRBV5-1 and TRBJ2-1, reads KAGVTQTPRYLIKTRGQQVTLSCSPISGHRSVSWYQQTPGQGLQFLFEYFSETQRNKGNFPGRFSGRQFSNSRSEMNVSTLELGDSALYLCASSFRADYNEQFFGPGTRLTVL.

The chain combines TRBV11-3 with TRBJ1-1, with 7 nucleotides matching TRBD1. V was pared by 3 bases and J by 1 base, with 2 bases of the junction left unmatched. The CDR3 extends over 14 amino acids. In germline, CDR1 is SGHNT, CDR2 YENEEA. The CDR3 is CASSFTGENTEAFF. CDR3 in DNA: TGTGCCAGCAGCTTCACAGGGGAGAACACTGAAGCTTTCTTT.

This chain links TRBV4-2 with TRBJ2-3; D remains unclear. The CDR3 sequence is 15 residues long. Trimming removed 5 bases from V and 1 base from J, with 13 bases in between. Germline CDR1 is LGHNA and CDR2 is YNFKEQ. CDR3 in DNA: TGTGCCAGCAGCGTATCCGGCGAGGGCACAGATACGCAGTATTTT. Encoded protein: CASSVSGEGTDTQYF.

The chain joins TRBV6-5 to TRBJ1-4, with TRBD1 as a possible D gene (6 bases). This CDR3 has 14 amino acids. CDR1 MNHEY and CDR2 SVGAGI come from the germline V gene. Trimming shortened V by 0 bases and J by 6 bases, and 8 bases separated the two germline ends. The CDR3 loop reads CASSYSWTDEKLFF. CDR3 coding DNA: TGTGCCAGCAGTTACTCCTGGACAGATGAAAAACTGTTTTTT.

The rearrangement uses TRBV5-1 and TRBJ2-1, with 9 bases aligning to TRBD2. Germline V CDR1 and CDR2: SGHRS, YFSETQ. J lost 8 bases, V lost 4 bases, and 7 bases had no gene match. The CDR3 spans 14 residues. The CDR3 DNA is TGCGCCAGCAGCGGGGGGACTAGCCGAGATGAGCAGTTCTTC. This translates into CASSGGTSRDEQFF.

The V call is TRBV28, the J call TRBJ2-7; 7 positions match TRBD2. The germline V gene has CDR1 MDHEN and CDR2 SYDVKM. J lost 3 bases, V lost 5 bases, and 16 bases had no gene match. The CDR3 totals 17 residues. CDR3 sequence reads: CASSPTALGRGGYEQYF. The CDR3 nucleotides are TGTGCCAGCAGTCCGACTGCCTTGGGGAGGGGAGGCTACGAGCAGTACTTC.

This sequence joins TRBV6-1 and TRBJ2-7; the D gene is possibly TRBD1 (6 bases). Germline assignment: CDR1 MNHNS and CDR2 SASEGT. This CDR3 has 14 amino acids. With 6 bases removed from V and 2 bases from J, the gap between germline ends came to 14 bases. CDR3 amino acids: CASSPRTAAYEQYF. CDR3 DNA: TGTGCCAGCAGCCCAAGGACAGCTGCCTACGAGCAGTACTTC.

CDR3 sequence reads: CASTGGAGDTQYF. CDR3 DNA: TGCGCCAGCACCGGCGGGGCAGGAGATACGCAGTATTTT. The rearrangement joins TRBV5-1 to TRBJ2-3, with TRBD2 as a possible D gene (6 bases). Germline CDR1 reads SGHRS; CDR2 reads YFSETQ. This CDR3 spans 13 amino acids. V was clipped by 6 bases and J by 5 bases, with 13 bases between them.

The genes are TRBV18 and TRBJ1-2, with 7 bases matching TRBD1. There are 18 residues in the CDR3. Unmatched junction bases numbered 12, after V lost 2 bases and J lost 0 bases. Per the germline V gene, CDR1 is KGHSH and CDR2 is LQKENI. Written as DNA, the CDR3 is TGTGCCAGCTCACCAAGACAGGGAATCGGTACGGCTAACTATGGCTACACCTTC. It specifies CASSPRQGIGTANYGYTF.

This clone occurred a few times. V usage is TRBV7-3 and J usage is TRBJ2-1; 10 positions agree with TRBD1. This CDR3 region has 15 residues. In germline, CDR1 is SGHTA, CDR2 FQGTGA. The V gene end was trimmed by 2 bases and the J gene end by 5 bases; junction bases not matched to a gene: 3. The CDR3 sequence is CASSLHGTGDNEQFF. CDR3 DNA sequence: TGTGCCAGCAGCTTACATGGGACAGGGGACAATGAGCAGTTCTTC.

This chain uses TRBV28 with TRBJ1-1; possibly TRBD1 for D (6 bases). V was clipped by 5 bases and J by 6 bases, with 13 bases between them. This CDR3 spans 13 amino acids. Germline CDR1 reads MDHEN; CDR2 reads SYDVKM. CDR3 sequence: CASSVRGEAEAFF. The CDR3 nucleotides read TGTGCCAGCAGTGTCAGGGGAGAGGCTGAAGCTTTCTTT.

The sample holds one count of this clone. The chain carries TRBV21-1 and TRBJ2-7; TRBD2 is the table's D call, not checked against the DNA. TRBV21-1 is an annotated pseudogene. The CDR3 is 15 residues long. CDR3 DNA sequence: TGTGCCAGTACCTCCGGGACTAGCGTAGTCAGCGAGCAGTACTTC. Protein product: CASTSGTSVVSEQYF.

The V and J genes are TRBV7-9 and TRBJ2-5; the match to TRBD1 covers 8 bases. The CDR3 runs to 19 residues. Trimming at V came to 2 bases and at J to 4 bases, leaving 18 bases not matched to a gene. Germline V gene sequence: CDR1 SEHNR, CDR2 FQNEAQ (reference sequence). CDR3 coding DNA: TGTGCCAGCAGCTTATTGAGCGGTGGACAGGGCCGAGGGGGAGAGACCCAGTACTTC. Translation gives CASSLLSGGQGRGGETQYF.

The rearrangement uses TRBV19 and TRBJ2-7; 10 nucleotides agree with TRBD1. CDR1 and CDR2 (germline): LNHDA, SQIVND (reference sequence). The CDR3 totals 15 residues. V was clipped by 3 bases and J by 4 bases; unmatched bases: 6. The DNA of the CDR3 is TGTGCCAGTAGTATCGGGACAGGGGATCCATACGAGCAGTACTTC. Protein product: CASSIGTGDPYEQYF.